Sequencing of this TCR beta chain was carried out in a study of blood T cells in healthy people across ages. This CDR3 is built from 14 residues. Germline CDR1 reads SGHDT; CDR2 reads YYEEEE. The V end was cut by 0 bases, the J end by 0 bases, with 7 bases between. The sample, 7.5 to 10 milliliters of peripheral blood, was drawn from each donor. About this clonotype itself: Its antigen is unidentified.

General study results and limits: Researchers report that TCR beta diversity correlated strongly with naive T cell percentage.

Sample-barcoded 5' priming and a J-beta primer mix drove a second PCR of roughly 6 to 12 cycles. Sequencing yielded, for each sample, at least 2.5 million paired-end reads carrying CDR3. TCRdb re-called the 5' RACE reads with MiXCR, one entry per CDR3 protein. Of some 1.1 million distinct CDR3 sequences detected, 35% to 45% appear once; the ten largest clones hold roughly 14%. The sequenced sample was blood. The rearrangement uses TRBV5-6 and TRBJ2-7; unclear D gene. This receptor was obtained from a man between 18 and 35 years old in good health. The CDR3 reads CASSLVSVSYEQYF. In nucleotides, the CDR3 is TGTGCCAGCAGCTTGGTGTCAGTCTCCTACGAGCAGTACTTC.